This passage covers 4 T cell receptor beta chains from one sample sequenced in a study of early T cells in non-severe SARS-CoV-2 infection. TCRdb re-analysed the 5' RACE reads in MiXCR, keeping a single row per CDR3 protein. The table records roughly 76,000 distinct CDR3 sequences, 10% to 15% of them present only once. Sequencing was carried out using whole blood. These receptors came from an adult who was a healthcare worker with PCR-confirmed SARS-CoV-2 infection or an uninfected control (not recorded which).

Many counts were recorded for this clonotype. The chain is built from TRBV28 and TRBJ2-5, with 11 nucleotides matching TRBD2. The V segment lost 8 bases and the J segment 1 base; nucleotides outside the gene matches: 6. Germline V gives CDR1 MDHEN, CDR2 SYDVKM. The CDR3 extends over 15 amino acids. The CDR3 is CASGGTSGIQETQYF. CDR3 DNA: TGTGCCAGCGGAGGGACTAGCGGAATCCAAGAGACCCAGTACTTC.

The chain employs TRBV7-2 and TRBJ1-4; D is possibly TRBD1 (6 bases). Germline loops: CDR1 SGHTA, CDR2 FQGNSA. V was cut by 3 bases and J by 8 bases, with 13 bases left in between. The CDR3 length is 14 residues. Here the CDR3 reads CASSLQGMGEKLFF. The CDR3 region has the DNA TGTGCCAGCAGCTTGCAGGGGATGGGAGAAAAACTGTTTTTT.

This clonotype was recorded at least ten times. The chain recombines TRBV18 with TRBJ2-1; TRBD1 agrees at 7 bases. There are 17 residues in the CDR3. Looked up from germline, CDR1 is KGHSH and CDR2 is LQKENI. V shed 3 bases and J 4 bases; nucleotides not matched to a gene: 12. In nucleotides, the CDR3 is TGTGCCAGCTCACCCACAGGGGCCCCCAGCCCATACAATGAGCAGTTCTTC. Its translation: CASSPTGAPSPYNEQFF.

This chain connects TRBV6-4 to TRBJ2-3; 9 bases agree with TRBD2. V gave up 0 bases and J gave up 4 bases; unmatched junction bases: 5. The CDR3 contains 16 residues. The germline CDR1 and CDR2 sequences are MRHNA and SNTAGT. The CDR3 bases are TGTGCCAGCAGTGACTCTAGCGGGAGAGGGGCAGATACGCAGTATTTT. Its protein is CASSDSSGRGADTQYF.